The rows below give T cell receptor beta chains drawn from one sample of a study of cytomegalovirus exposure and HLA in healthy donors. Repertoires were generated with immunoSEQ multiplex PCR, while TCRdb's copy carries only in-frame clones and drops some. The sample carries hundreds of thousands of clones, 80% to 90% recorded once. The sample consisted of PBMCs. The origin of the receptors is a man aged 18 to 35 in good health and CMV-seronegative. Each CDR3 is given with its conserved first and last residue. The D gene is left open where the match is weak. The listing skips clone size in some rows; elsewhere it reads once, few, many or a size class.

TGTGCCATTGGGGGAGGGAATGAGCAGTTCTTC | CAIGGGNEQFF | TRBD2 | TRBJ2-1 | NA | TRBV10-3
TGTGCCAGCAGTCCTAGCGGGGACTCCTACAATGAGCAGTTCTTC | CASSPSGDSYNEQFF | TRBD2 | TRBJ2-1 | NA | TRBV5-4
TGTGCCAGCAGCAAAGGGGGCGCCTATAATTCACCCCTCCACTTT | CASSKGGAYNSPLHF | TRBD1 | TRBJ1-6 | once | TRBV6-5
TGTGCCAGCAGCCAGACAGGGACCTACGAGCAGTACTTC | CASSQTGTYEQYF | TRBD1 | TRBJ2-7 | few | TRBV7-9
TGTGCCAGCAGCGTAGATCTAGCGGTAAATGAGCAGTTCTTC | CASSVDLAVNEQFF | TRBD2 | TRBJ2-1 | NA | TRBV9
TGTGCCAGCTCACCACCTAGCTCAAACACCGGGGAGCTGTTTTTT | CASSPPSSNTGELFF | NA | TRBJ2-2 | once | TRBV18
TGTGCCTGCGGACAGGGGCGGCGGGGGACTAATGAAAAACTGTTTTTT | CACGQGRRGTNEKLFF | TRBD1 | TRBJ1-4 | NA | TRBV30
TGTGCCTGGAGTAGGGGAAGAGAGACCCAGTACTTC | CAWSRGRETQYF | NA | TRBJ2-5 | NA | TRBV30
TGCGCCAACGGACTAGCGGGAACTTGTGAGCAGTTCTTC | CANGLAGTCEQFF | TRBD2 | TRBJ2-1 | NA | TRBV10-1
TGTGCCAGCTCACCGGACAGGGTTTCACCCCTCCACTTT | CASSPDRVSPLHF | TRBD1 | TRBJ1-6 | NA | TRBV18
TGTGCCAGCAGTCCCCCCCCCGGGACAACTAACTATGGCTACACCTTC | CASSPPPGTTNYGYTF | NA | TRBJ1-2 | NA | TRBV28
TGTGCCAGCAGCCACGTAGTGACTGGAAACACCATATATTTT | CASSHVVTGNTIYF | NA | TRBJ1-3 | NA | TRBV7-2
TGTGCCAGCAGCACCGCAGGACAGGGTCAGACCCAGTACTTC | CASSTAGQGQTQYF | TRBD1 | TRBJ2-5 | NA | TRBV9
TGCAGCGTCCGCCAGGGAGGTCTCGACATTCAGTACTTC | CSVRQGGLDIQYF | NA | TRBJ2-4 | NA | TRBV29-1
TGTGCCAGCAGTTTGGTAAAGGCAGGGGGCACAGATACGCAGTATTTT | CASSLVKAGGTDTQYF | NA | TRBJ2-3 | NA | TRBV27
TGTGCCAGCAGTCCGCTTGGACAGGGGGCCCGCGGAACTGAAGCTTTCTTT | CASSPLGQGARGTEAFF | TRBD1 | TRBJ1-1 | NA | TRBV28
TGCGCCAGCAGCTTGATCCCGGACAGCTTCTCTGGAAACACCATATATTTT | CASSLIPDSFSGNTIYF | NA | TRBJ1-3 | NA | TRBV5-1
TGTGCCAGCAGTGAACTAAACTACGAGCAGTACTTC | CASSELNYEQYF | NA | TRBJ2-7 | NA | TRBV6-1
TGTGCCAGCAGCCCAGACCCTACAGGGCCTGAAGCTTTCTTT | CASSPDPTGPEAFF | NA | TRBJ1-1 | once | TRBV7-2
TGTGCCAGCAGGCGGACAGGGGTAGATACGCAGTATTTT | CASRRTGVDTQYF | TRBD1 | TRBJ2-3 | NA | TRBV28
TGTGCCAGCACGGTGGGACAGCCGAACACTGAAGCTTTCTTT | CASTVGQPNTEAFF | TRBD1 | TRBJ1-1 | NA | TRBV6-1
TGTGCCAGCAGCTCAGGACTAGGTTGGGGCAATGAGCAGTTCTTC | CASSSGLGWGNEQFF | TRBD2 | TRBJ2-1 | NA | TRBV7-2
TGTGCCAGCAGCCTTGGGACAGGGGGCGCGGACGAGCAGTACTTC | CASSLGTGGADEQYF | TRBD1 | TRBJ2-7 | NA | TRBV5-8
TGCGCCAGCAGCCCGTTGAGGGAGCTCAATGAGCAGTTCTTC | CASSPLRELNEQFF | NA | TRBJ2-1 | NA | TRBV10-1
TGTGCCAGCAGTTTAGGAGGGATTAACTATGGCTACACCTTC | CASSLGGINYGYTF | NA | TRBJ1-2 | NA | TRBV27
TGTGCCAGCAGCTCAGTGGGGGGAAGCTCCTACGAGCAGTACTTC | CASSSVGGSSYEQYF | NA | TRBJ2-7 | once | TRBV7-2
TGTGCCAGCAGAATAATCACAGCGGGCCGGAACACTGAAGCTTTCTTT | CASRIITAGRNTEAFF | NA | TRBJ1-1 | NA | TRBV28
TGTGCCTGGAGTGTTGGGACTAGCGGGCCTGAGACCCAGTACTTC | CAWSVGTSGPETQYF | TRBD2 | TRBJ2-5 | NA | TRBV30
TGTGCCAGCAGCCCGGACAGGTCTGGCAATCAGCCCCAGCATTTT | CASSPDRSGNQPQHF | TRBD1 | TRBJ1-5 | NA | TRBV5-5
TGTGCCAGCCTTACAGGGGCTGAGGCTTTCTTT | CASLTGAEAFF | TRBD1 | TRBJ1-1 | NA | TRBV28
TGTGCCAGCAGCCCGCACAGGGGAGGCCAGCCCCAGCATTTT | CASSPHRGGQPQHF | TRBD1 | TRBJ1-5 | once | TRBV7-2
TGTGCCAGCATATTCCCCCGACTAGAATACGAGCAGTACTTC | CASIFPRLEYEQYF | NA | TRBJ2-7 | NA | TRBV2
TGTGCCAGCAGTGGGCTTTCGGGGGTCCATGAGCAGTTCTTC | CASSGLSGVHEQFF | NA | TRBJ2-1 | NA | TRBV2
TGTGCCAGCAGCCCCGGGGGACTAGCGGGGGAGAAGCAGTTCTTC | CASSPGGLAGEKQFF | TRBD2 | TRBJ2-1 | NA | TRBV14
TGCGCCAGCAGCTCCTCGACAGGGGCCTATGGCTACACCTTC | CASSSSTGAYGYTF | TRBD1 | TRBJ1-2 | NA | TRBV5-1
TGCGCCAGCAGCTTGGGACAGACAGGGGACATTCAGTACTTC | CASSLGQTGDIQYF | TRBD1 | TRBJ2-4 | few | TRBV5-1
TGCAGCGTTGTGGTCTACCTTAATCAGCCCCAGCATTTT | CSVVVYLNQPQHF | NA | TRBJ1-5 | NA | TRBV29-1
TGTGCCAGCAGCTTCTCTAGCGGGGGGGCGGTGAGAACAGATACGCAGTATTTT | CASSFSSGGAVRTDTQYF | TRBD2 | TRBJ2-3 | NA | TRBV5-6
TGTGCCAGCAGCTACAACCGAGGGGGCTACACCTTC | CASSYNRGGYTF | NA | TRBJ1-2 | NA | TRBV7-2
TGTGCCAGCAGTGATTGGTCGGTGGGCTACACCTTC | CASSDWSVGYTF | NA | TRBJ1-2 | NA | TRBV2
TGCAGCGTTTTAGCGGCTATAAACACCGGGGAGCTGTTTTTT | CSVLAAINTGELFF | NA | TRBJ2-2 | NA | TRBV29-1
TGTGCCAGCAGCCCCCTTACGAGCTCTGGGGCCAACGTCCTGACTTTC | CASSPLTSSGANVLTF | NA | TRBJ2-6 | NA | TRBV7-2
TGCGCCAGCAGTGATCCCCGGGAGGGGAACACCGGGGAGCTGTTTTTT | CASSDPREGNTGELFF | TRBD2 | TRBJ2-2 | NA | TRBV10-1
TGTGCCAGTAGTATCGAAGGGAGGAGGACTGAAGCTTTCTTT | CASSIEGRRTEAFF | NA | TRBJ1-1 | NA | TRBV19
TGCGCCAGCAGCTTGGGGACAGGGGGAGTCTACGAGCAGTACTTC | CASSLGTGGVYEQYF | TRBD1 | TRBJ2-7 | NA | TRBV5-1
TGTGCCACCTCAGGGGGCGGAGAGCAGTACTTC | CATSGGGEQYF | TRBD1 | TRBJ2-7 | NA | TRBV10-3
TGCGCCAGCAGCAAGGGAGGGACACACAATGAAAAACTGTTTTTT | CASSKGGTHNEKLFF | NA | TRBJ1-4 | NA | TRBV5-1
TGTGCCAGCGGCGGGAATTACGACAGTTCTAACACTGAAGCTTTCTTT | CASGGNYDSSNTEAFF | NA | TRBJ1-1 | NA | TRBV27
TGTGCCAGCAGTGCGCCTAGGGACAGGGTATTTGGCTACACCTTC | CASSAPRDRVFGYTF | TRBD1 | TRBJ1-2 | many | TRBV2
TGCAGCGCCGGCACTCGGGATCAGCCCCAGCATTTT | CSAGTRDQPQHF | NA | TRBJ1-5 | few | TRBV29-1
TGTGCCAGCAGTTACAGAATGAGCTCCTACGAGCAGTACTTC | CASSYRMSSYEQYF | NA | TRBJ2-7 | NA | TRBV6-5
TGCGCCAGCAGTGAGCCGGGGACTAGAACGGCCTACGAGCAGTACTTC | CASSEPGTRTAYEQYF | TRBD2 | TRBJ2-7 | NA | TRBV10-2
TGTGCCAGCAGCGACGGAACAGGGGGCGCTGGGCAGTACTTC | CASSDGTGGAGQYF | TRBD1 | TRBJ2-7 | NA | TRBV27
TGTGCTACAGACGAGTATAGCAATCAGCCCCAGCATTTT | CATDEYSNQPQHF | NA | TRBJ1-5 | once | TRBV28
TGTGCCAGCAGCCCTCTAGAATACGAGCAGTACTTC | CASSPLEYEQYF | NA | TRBJ2-7 | NA | TRBV9
TGTGCCAGCGCACTAAAGGTAGACGGGGTCTACGAGCAGTACTTC | CASALKVDGVYEQYF | NA | TRBJ2-7 | NA | TRBV28
TGCGCCAGCAGACCACAGGGATTAACTGGAAACACCATATATTTT | CASRPQGLTGNTIYF | NA | TRBJ1-3 | NA | TRBV5-1
TGTGCCAGCAGCGGACTAGCAGGTTGGCAGTTCTTC | CASSGLAGWQFF | TRBD2 | TRBJ2-1 | NA | TRBV2
TGTGCCAGCAGCGGGGGGCGGGGGCGACCTGGAAACACCATATATTTT | CASSGGRGRPGNTIYF | NA | TRBJ1-3 | once | TRBV2